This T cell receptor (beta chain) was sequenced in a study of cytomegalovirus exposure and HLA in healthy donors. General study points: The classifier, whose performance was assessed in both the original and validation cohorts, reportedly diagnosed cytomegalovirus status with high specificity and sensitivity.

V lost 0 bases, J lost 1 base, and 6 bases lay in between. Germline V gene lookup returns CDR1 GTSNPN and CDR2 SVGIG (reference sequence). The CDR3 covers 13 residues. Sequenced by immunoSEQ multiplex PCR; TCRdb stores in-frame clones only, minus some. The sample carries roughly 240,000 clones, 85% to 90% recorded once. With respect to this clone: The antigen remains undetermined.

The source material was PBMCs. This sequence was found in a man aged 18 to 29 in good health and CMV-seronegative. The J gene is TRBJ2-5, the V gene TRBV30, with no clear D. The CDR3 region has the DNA TGTGCCTGGAGTGTACGCAGCCAAGAGACCCAGTACTTC. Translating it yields CAWSVRSQETQYF.